These 10 T cell receptor beta chains share one sample of origin, sequenced in a study of blood T cell repertoires in COVID-19. Measured with immunoSEQ multiplex PCR; TCRdb has only the in-frame clones, and not every one. The table shows 250,000 to 400,000 clones, with approximately 89% occurring only once. Sequenced sample: peripheral blood. The origin of the receptors is a woman younger than 45 with COVID-19, enrolled during active disease.

The gene calls are TRBV18 and TRBJ1-6; 8 bases match TRBD1. The CDR3 has 13 amino acids. Germline V lookup: CDR1 KGHSH, CDR2 LQKENI. J gave up 8 bases and V 5 bases, and 2 bases lay outside the gene matches. In DNA form, the CDR3 reads TGTGCCAGCTCAAAGACAGGGGATTCACCCCTCCACTTT. Translated: CASSKTGDSPLHF.

This clone was counted a few times. The chain links TRBV18 to TRBJ1-6; D perhaps matches TRBD1 (5 bases). CDR1 KGHSH and CDR2 LQKENI come from the germline V gene. Trimming pared 1 base from V and 9 bases from J, leaving 10 bases between. The CDR3 loop spans 14 amino acids. CDR3 in amino acids: CASSPQGQGSPLHF. The DNA of the CDR3 is TGTGCCAGCTCACCACAGGGCCAGGGTTCACCCCTCCACTTT.

The V call is TRBV19, the J call TRBJ1-3; D remains ambiguous. V lost 7 bases to trimming and J lost 4 bases, with 11 bases between them. From germline, CDR1 is LNHDA and CDR2 SQIVND (reference sequence). The CDR3 consists of 13 residues. The CDR3 bases are TGTGCCAGTATGCCGGGGTTAGGAAACACCATATATTTT. Translated: CASMPGLGNTIYF.

V and J are TRBV12-3 or TRBV12-4 and TRBJ1-1; D might be TRBD1 (5 bases). The V end lost 2 bases, the J end lost 9 bases, and 10 bases lay between the germline ends. The length of the CDR3 is 12 residues. CDR3 nucleotides: TGTGCCAGCAGTTTAAGGGGCCGGAAAGCTTTCTTT. This gives the protein CASSLRGRKAFF.

The V gene is TRBV6-4, the J gene TRBJ1-1, with D perhaps matching TRBD1 (5 bases). Trimming took off 2 bases at V and 5 bases at J, with 6 bases between the two ends. The CDR3 runs to 12 residues. The germline V gene encodes CDR1 MRHNA and CDR2 SNTAGT. The CDR3 protein is CASSDRGTEAFF. In DNA, the CDR3 is TGTGCCAGCAGTGACAGGGGAACTGAAGCTTTCTTT.

The chain carries TRBV19 and TRBJ1-2; D might be TRBD1 (5 bases). Trimming removed 5 bases at V and 2 bases at J, with 12 bases between. This CDR3 is 14 amino acids long. Germline CDR1 reads LNHDA; CDR2 reads SQIVND (reference sequence). This chain's CDR3 is CASSSGLSNYGYTF. CDR3 nucleotides: TGTGCCAGTAGTTCAGGGCTTTCGAACTATGGCTACACCTTC.

The chain joins TRBV4-3 to TRBJ1-6; D remains unclear. Trimming took off 2 bases at V and 1 base at J, with 12 bases between the two ends. CDR1 and CDR2 (germline): LGHNA, YSLEER. This CDR3 comprises 17 residues. The DNA of the CDR3 is TGCGCCAGCAGCCAATGGAGGGAATTGTCCTATAATTCACCCCTCCACTTT. It yields the protein CASSQWRELSYNSPLHF.

This chain joins TRBV2 and TRBJ2-3, with a tentative D call TRBD2 (6 bases). CDR3 size: 14 residues. Germline V gene lookup returns CDR1 SNHLY and CDR2 FYNNEI. V was trimmed by 6 bases and J by 11 bases, leaving 21 bases between them. The CDR3 nucleotides are TGTGCCAGCAGGGGGGGACCGCGGTGGGAAGGGCAGTATTTT. Its translation is CASRGGPRWEGQYF. The variable domain in full, with the rest retrieved from reference TRBV2 and TRBJ2-3, is EPEVTQTPSHQVTQMGQEVILRCVPISNHLYFYWYRQILGQKVEFLVSFYNNEISEKSEIFDDQFSVERPDGSNFTLKIRSTKLEDSAMYFCASRGGPRWEGQYFGPGTRLTVL.

In its sample, this clone was seen once. This sequence joins TRBV9 and TRBJ1-1; maybe TRBD1 (5 bases). The V gene's germline CDR1 is SGDLS and CDR2 YYNGEE. V dropped 3 bases and J dropped 8 bases, with 14 bases sitting between them. The CDR3 runs 13 residues. CDR3 sequence: CASSAPWGREAFF. CDR3 DNA: TGTGCCAGCAGCGCCCCTTGGGGCAGGGAAGCTTTCTTT. The full variable domain, in which reference TRBV9 and TRBJ1-1 provide the parts outside the CDR3, is DSGVTQTPKHLITATGQRVTLRCSPRSGDLSVYWYQQSLDQGLQFLIQYYNGEERAKGNILERFSAQQFPDLHSELNLSSLELGDSALYFCASSAPWGREAFFGQGTRLTVV.

The rearrangement joins TRBV19 to TRBJ1-6, with TRBD1 identical over 7 bases. Unmatched junction bases numbered 4, after V lost 8 bases and J lost 9 bases. Germline V lookup: CDR1 LNHDA, CDR2 SQIVND (reference sequence). The CDR3 sequence is 12 residues long. CDR3 DNA: TGTGCCAGTTCGGACAGGACTTCACCCCTCCACTTT. Protein: CASSDRTSPLHF.